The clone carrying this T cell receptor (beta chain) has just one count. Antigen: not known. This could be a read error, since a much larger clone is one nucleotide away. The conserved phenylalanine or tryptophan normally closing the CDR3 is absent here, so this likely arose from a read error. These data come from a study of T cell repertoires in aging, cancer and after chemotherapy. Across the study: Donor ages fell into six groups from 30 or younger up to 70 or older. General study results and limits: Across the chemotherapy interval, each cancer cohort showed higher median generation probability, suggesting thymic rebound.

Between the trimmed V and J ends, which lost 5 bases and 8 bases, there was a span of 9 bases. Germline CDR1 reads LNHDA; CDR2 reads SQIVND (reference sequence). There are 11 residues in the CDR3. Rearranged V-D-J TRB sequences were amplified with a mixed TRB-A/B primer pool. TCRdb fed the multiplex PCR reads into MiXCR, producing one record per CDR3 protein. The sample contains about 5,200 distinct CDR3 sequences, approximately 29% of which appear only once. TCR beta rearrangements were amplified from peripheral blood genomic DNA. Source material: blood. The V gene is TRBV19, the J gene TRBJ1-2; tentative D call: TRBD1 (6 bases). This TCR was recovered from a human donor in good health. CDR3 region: CASSEGEGYTL. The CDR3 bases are TGTGCCAGTAGTGAGGGGGAGGGCTACACCCTC.